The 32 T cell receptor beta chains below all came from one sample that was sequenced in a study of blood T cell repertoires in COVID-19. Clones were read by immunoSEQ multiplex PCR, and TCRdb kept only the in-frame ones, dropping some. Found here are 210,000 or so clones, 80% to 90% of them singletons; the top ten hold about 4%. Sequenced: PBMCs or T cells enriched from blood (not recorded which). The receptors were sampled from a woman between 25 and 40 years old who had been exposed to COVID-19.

The CDR3 region has the DNA TGTGCCAGCAGTTCCGACAGTCAAGAGACCCAGTACTTC. This gives the protein CASSSDSQETQYF. The rearrangement joins TRBV6-5 to TRBJ2-5; D is possibly TRBD1 (5 bases). Trimming pared 4 bases from V and 2 bases from J, leaving 8 bases between. The CDR3 spans 13 residues. The germline V gene has CDR1 MNHEY and CDR2 SVGAGI.

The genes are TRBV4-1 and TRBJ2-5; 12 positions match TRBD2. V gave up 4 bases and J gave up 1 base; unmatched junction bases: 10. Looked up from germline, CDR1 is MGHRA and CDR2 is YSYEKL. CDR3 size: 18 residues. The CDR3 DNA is TGCGCCAGCAGCCGAGGGGGGACGGGACTAGCGGGCCAAGAGACCCAGTACTTC. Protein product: CASSRGGTGLAGQETQYF.

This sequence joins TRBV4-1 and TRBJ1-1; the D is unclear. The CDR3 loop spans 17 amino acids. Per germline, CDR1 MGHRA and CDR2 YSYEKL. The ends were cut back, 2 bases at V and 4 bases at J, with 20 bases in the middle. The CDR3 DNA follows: TGCGCCAGCAGCCAAAGTGGGAGCGGCGGCCTTAGCACTGAAGCTTTCTTT. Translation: CASSQSGSGGLSTEAFF.

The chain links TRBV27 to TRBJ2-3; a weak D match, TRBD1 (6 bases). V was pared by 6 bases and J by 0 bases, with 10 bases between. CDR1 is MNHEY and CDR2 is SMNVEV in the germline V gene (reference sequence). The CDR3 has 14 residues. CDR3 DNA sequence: TGTGCCAGCAGCTGGACAGTCAGCACAGATACGCAGTATTTT. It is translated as CASSWTVSTDTQYF.

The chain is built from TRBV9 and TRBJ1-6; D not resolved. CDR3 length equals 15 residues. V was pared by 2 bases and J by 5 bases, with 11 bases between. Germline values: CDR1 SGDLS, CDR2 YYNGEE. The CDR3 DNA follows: TGTGCCAGCAGCGTGGAGCATTTAAATAATTCACCCCTCCACTTT. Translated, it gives CASSVEHLNNSPLHF. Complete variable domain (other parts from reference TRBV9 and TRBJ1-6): DSGVTQTPKHLITATGQRVTLRCSPRSGDLSVYWYQQSLDQGLQFLIQYYNGEERAKGNILERFSAQQFPDLHSELNLSSLELGDSALYFCASSVEHLNNSPLHFGNGTRLTVT.

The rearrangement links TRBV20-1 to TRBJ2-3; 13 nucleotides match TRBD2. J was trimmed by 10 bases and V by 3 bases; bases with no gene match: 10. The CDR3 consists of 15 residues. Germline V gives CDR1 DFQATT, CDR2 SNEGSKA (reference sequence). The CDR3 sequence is CSASLPGLAGDPQYF. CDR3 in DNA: TGCAGTGCTAGTTTACCCGGACTAGCGGGAGACCCGCAGTATTTT.

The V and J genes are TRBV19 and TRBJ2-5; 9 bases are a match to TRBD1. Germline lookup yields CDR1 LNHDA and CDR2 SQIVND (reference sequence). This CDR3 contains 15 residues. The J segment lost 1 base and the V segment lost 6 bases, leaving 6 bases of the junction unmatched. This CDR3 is CASRGTGTTQETQYF. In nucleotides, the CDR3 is TGTGCCAGTAGGGGGACAGGGACAACCCAAGAGACCCAGTACTTC.

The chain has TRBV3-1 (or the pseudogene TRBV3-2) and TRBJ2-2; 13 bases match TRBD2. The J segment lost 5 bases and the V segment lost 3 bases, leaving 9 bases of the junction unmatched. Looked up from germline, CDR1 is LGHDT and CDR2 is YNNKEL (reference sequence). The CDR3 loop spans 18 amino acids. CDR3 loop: CASSQRGLAGIGTGELFF. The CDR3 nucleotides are TGTGCCAGCAGCCAGAGGGGACTAGCGGGAATAGGTACCGGGGAGCTGTTTTTT.

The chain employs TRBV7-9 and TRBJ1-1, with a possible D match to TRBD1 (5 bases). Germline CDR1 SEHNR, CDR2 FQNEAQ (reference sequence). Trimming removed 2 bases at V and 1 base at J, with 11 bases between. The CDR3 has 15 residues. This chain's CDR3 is CASSLKGQGNTEAFF. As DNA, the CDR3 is TGTGCCAGCAGCTTAAAGGGGCAGGGGAACACTGAAGCTTTCTTT. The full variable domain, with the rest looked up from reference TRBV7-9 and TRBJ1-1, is DTGVSQNPRHKITKRGQNVTFRCDPISEHNRLYWYRQTLGQGPEFLTYFQNEAQLEKSRLLSDRFSAERPKGSFSTLEIQRTEQGDSAMYLCASSLKGQGNTEAFFGQGTRLTVV.

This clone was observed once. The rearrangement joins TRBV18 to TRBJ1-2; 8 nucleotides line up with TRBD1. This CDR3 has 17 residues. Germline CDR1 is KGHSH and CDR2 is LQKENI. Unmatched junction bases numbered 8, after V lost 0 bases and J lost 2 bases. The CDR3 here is CASSPPRTGRGNYGYTF. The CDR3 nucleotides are TGTGCCAGCTCACCACCAAGGACAGGGAGGGGAAACTATGGCTACACCTTC. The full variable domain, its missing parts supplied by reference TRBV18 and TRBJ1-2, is NAGVMQNPRHLVRRRGQEARLRCSPMKGHSHVYWYRQLPEEGLKFMVYLQKENIIDESGMPKERFSAEFPKEGPSILRIQQVVRGDSAAYFCASSPPRTGRGNYGYTFGSGTRLTVV.

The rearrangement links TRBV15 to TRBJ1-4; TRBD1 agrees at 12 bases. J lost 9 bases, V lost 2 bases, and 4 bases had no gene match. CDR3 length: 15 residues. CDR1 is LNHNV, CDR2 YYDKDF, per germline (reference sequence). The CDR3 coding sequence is TGTGCCACCAGCAGAAGGGGACAGGGGGCACAAAAACTGTTTTTT. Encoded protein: CATSRRGQGAQKLFF.

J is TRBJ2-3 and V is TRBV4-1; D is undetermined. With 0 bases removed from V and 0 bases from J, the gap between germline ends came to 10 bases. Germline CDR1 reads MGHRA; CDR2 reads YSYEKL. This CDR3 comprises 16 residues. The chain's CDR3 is CASSQDAITSTDTQYF. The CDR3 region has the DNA TGCGCCAGCAGCCAAGATGCTATCACTAGCACAGATACGCAGTATTTT.

The CDR3 coding sequence is TGTGCCAGCAGCATAAACCAGGGGAATAATTCACCCCTCCACTTT. Its protein product is CASSINQGNNSPLHF. The chain couples TRBV7-2 to TRBJ1-6; tentative D call: TRBD1 (6 bases). CDR1 and CDR2 (germline): SGHTA, FQGNSA. V was trimmed by 5 bases and J by 5 bases, leaving 13 bases between them. This CDR3 has 15 amino acids. The full variable domain, its missing parts supplied by reference TRBV7-2 and TRBJ1-6, is GAGVSQSPSNKVTEKGKDVELRCDPISGHTALYWYRQSLGQGLEFLIYFQGNSAPDKSGLPSDRFSAERTGGSVSTLTIQRTQQEDSAVYLCASSINQGNNSPLHFGNGTRLTVT.

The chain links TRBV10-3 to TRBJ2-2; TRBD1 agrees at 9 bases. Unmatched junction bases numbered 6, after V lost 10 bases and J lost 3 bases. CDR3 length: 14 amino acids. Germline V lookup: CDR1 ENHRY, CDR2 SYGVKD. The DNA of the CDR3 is TGTGCCACAGGACAGGGGATTTACACCGGGGAGCTGTTTTTT. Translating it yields CATGQGIYTGELFF.

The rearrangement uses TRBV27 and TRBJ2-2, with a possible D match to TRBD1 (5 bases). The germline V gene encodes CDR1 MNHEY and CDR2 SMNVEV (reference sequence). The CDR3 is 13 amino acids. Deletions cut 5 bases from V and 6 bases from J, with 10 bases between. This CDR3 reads CASSPRVSGELFF. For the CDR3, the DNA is TGTGCCAGCAGTCCCAGGGTCTCCGGGGAGCTGTTTTTT.

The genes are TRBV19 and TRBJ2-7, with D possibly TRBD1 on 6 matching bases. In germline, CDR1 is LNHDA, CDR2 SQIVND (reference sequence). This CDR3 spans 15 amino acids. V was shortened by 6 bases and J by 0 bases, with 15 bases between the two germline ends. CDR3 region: CASSPSTQGSYEQYF. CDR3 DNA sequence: TGTGCCAGTAGCCCCAGTACACAGGGCTCCTACGAGCAGTACTTC.

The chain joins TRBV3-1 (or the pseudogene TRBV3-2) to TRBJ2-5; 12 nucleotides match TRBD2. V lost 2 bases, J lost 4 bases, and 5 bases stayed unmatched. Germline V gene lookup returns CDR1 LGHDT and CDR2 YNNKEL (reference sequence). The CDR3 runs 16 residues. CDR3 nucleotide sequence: TGTGCCAGCAGCCAAACGACGGGACTAGCGGGAGAGACCCAGTACTTC. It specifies CASSQTTGLAGETQYF.

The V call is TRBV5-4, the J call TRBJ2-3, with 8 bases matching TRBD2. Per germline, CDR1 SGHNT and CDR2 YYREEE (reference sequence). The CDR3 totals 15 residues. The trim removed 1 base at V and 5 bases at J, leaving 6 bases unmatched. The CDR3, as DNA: TGTGCCAGCAGCTTGCCAGCGGGAGCCCAAGATACGCAGTATTTT. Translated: CASSLPAGAQDTQYF.

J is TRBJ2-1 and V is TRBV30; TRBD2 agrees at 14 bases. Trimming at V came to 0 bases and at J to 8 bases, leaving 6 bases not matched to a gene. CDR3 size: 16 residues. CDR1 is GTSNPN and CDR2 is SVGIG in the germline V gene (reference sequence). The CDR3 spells CAWSVTGLAGEDEQFF. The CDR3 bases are TGTGCCTGGAGTGTTACGGGACTAGCGGGAGAGGATGAGCAGTTCTTC.

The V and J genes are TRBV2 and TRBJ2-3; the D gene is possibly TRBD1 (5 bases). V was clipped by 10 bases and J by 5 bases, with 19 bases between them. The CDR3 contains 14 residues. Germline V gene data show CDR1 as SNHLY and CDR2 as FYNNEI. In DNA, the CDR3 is TGTGCCACCGCTACAGGTGGGGCGCGAGATACGCAGTATTTT. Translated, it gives CATATGGARDTQYF. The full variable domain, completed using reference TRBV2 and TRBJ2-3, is EPEVTQTPSHQVTQMGQEVILRCVPISNHLYFYWYRQILGQKVEFLVSFYNNEISEKSEIFDDQFSVERPDGSNFTLKIRSTKLEDSAMYFCATATGGARDTQYFGPGTRLTVL.

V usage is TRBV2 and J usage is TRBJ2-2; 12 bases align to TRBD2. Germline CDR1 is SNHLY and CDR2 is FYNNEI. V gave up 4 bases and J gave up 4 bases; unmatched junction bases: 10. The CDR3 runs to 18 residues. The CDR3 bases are TGTGCCAGCAGTGTTCTAGCGGGGGGGACCCTAGGCACCGGGGAGCTGTTTTTT. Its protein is CASSVLAGGTLGTGELFF.

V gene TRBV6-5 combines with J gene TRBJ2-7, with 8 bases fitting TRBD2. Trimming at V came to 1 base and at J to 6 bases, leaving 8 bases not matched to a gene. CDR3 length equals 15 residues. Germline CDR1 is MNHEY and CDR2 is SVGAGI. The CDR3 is CASSYFSGRAGEQYF. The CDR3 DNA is TGTGCCAGCAGTTACTTTTCCGGGAGGGCAGGCGAGCAGTACTTC.

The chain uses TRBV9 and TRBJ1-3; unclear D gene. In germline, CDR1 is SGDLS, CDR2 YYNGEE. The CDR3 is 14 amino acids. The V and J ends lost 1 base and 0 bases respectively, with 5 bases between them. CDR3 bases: TGTGCCAGCAGCGTACGGAGCTCTGGAAACACCATATATTTT. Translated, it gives CASSVRSSGNTIYF.

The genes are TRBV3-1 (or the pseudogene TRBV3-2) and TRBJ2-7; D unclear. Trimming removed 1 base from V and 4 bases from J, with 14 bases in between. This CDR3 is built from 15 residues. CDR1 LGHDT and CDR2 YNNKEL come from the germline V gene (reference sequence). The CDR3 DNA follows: TGTGCCAGCAGCCAAGGAAGTATGATCAGATACGAGCAGTACTTC. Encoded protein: CASSQGSMIRYEQYF.

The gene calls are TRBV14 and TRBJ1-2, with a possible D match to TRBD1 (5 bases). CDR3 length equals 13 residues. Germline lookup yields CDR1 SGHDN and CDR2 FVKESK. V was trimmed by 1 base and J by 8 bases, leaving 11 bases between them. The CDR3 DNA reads TGTGCCAGCAGCCAAGTGCCTCAGGGCGGCTACACCTTC. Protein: CASSQVPQGGYTF.

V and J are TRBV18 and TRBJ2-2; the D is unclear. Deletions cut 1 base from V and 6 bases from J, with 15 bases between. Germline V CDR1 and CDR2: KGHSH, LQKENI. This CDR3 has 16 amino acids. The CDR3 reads CASSPLSLLRAGELFF. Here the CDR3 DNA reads TGTGCCAGCTCACCACTTTCTTTACTACGGGCCGGGGAGCTGTTTTTT.

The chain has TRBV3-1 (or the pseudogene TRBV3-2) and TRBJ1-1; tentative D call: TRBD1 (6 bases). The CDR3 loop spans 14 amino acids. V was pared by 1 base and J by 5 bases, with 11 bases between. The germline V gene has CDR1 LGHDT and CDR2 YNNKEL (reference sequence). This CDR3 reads CASSQAPTGTEAFF. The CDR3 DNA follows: TGTGCCAGCAGCCAAGCCCCCACAGGGACTGAAGCTTTCTTT.

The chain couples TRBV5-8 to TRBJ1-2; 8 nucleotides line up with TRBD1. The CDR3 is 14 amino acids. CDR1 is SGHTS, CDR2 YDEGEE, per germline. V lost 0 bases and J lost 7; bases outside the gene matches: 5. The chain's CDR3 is CASSLDNRGSGYTF. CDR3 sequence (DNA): TGTGCCAGCAGCTTGGATAACAGGGGGTCTGGCTACACCTTC. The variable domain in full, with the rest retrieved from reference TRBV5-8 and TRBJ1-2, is EAGVTQSPTHLIKTRGQQATLRCSPISGHTSVYWYQQALGLGLQFLLWYDEGEERNRGNFPPRFSGRQFPNYSSELNVNALELEDSALYLCASSLDNRGSGYTFGSGTRLTVV.

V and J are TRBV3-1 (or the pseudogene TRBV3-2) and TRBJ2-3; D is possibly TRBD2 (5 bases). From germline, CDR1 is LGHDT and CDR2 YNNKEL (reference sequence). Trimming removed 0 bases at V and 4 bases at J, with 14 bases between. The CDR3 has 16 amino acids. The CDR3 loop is CASSQEGLGRPDTQYF. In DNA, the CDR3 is TGTGCCAGCAGCCAAGAGGGTCTAGGGAGACCAGATACGCAGTATTTT.

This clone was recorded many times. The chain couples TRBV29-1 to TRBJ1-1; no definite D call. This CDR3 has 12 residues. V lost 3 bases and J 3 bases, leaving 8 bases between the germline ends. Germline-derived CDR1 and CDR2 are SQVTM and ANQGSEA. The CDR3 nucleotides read TGCAGCGTTGAGATACTGGACACTGAAGCTTTCTTT. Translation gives CSVEILDTEAFF.

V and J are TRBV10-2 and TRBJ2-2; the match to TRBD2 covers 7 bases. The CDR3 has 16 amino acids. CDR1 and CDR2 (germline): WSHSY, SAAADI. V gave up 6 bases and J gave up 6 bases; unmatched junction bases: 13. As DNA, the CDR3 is TGCGCCAGCAGCCCCCCCCTCAGACTAGCTGCCGGGGAGCTGTTTTTT. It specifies CASSPPLRLAAGELFF.

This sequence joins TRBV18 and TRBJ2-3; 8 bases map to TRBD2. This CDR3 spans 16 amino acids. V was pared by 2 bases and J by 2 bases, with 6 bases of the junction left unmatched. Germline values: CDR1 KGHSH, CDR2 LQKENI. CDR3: CASSPAVAGSTDTQYF. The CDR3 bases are TGTGCCAGCTCACCAGCGGTAGCGGGATCCACAGATACGCAGTATTTT.